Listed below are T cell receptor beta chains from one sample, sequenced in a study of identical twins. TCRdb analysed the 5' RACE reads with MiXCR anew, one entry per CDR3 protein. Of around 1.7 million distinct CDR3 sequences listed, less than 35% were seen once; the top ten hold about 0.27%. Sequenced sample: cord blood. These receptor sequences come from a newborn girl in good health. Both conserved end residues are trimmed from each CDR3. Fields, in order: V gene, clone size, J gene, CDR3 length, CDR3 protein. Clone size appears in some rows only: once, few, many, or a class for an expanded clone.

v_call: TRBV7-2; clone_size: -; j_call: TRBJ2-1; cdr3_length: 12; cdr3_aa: ASSSGLAHNEQF
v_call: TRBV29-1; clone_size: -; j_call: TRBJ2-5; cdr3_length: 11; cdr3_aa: SVLAGGPETQY
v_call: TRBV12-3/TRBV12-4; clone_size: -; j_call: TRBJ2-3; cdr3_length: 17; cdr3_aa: ASSGGMTSGPSSTDTQY
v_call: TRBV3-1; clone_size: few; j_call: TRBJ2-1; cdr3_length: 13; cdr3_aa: ASSQAGQSYNEQF
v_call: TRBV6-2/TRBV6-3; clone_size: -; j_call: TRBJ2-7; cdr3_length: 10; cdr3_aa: ASSYNAYEQY
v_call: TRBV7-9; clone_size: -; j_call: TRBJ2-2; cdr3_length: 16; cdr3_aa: ASSLTGTSVRNTGELF
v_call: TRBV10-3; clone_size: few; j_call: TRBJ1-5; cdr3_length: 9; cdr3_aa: AISHNQPQH
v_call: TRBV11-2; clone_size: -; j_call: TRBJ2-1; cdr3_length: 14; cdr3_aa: ASSSPTSIRRGEQF
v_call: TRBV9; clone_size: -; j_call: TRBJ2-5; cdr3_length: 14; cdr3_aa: ASSVGATSGRETQY
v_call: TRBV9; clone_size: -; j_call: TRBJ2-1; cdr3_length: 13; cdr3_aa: ASSPFLGGGNEQF
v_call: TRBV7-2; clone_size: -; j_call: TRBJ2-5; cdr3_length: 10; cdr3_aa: ASTVGGLGQY
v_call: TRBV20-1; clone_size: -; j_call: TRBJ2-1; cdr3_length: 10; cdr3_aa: SARGRDHEQF
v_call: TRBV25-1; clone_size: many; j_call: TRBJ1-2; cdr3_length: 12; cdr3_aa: ASSLQGGLYGYT
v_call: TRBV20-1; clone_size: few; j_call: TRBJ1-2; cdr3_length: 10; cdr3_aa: SARRQGYGYT
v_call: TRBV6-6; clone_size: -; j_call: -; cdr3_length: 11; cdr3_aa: ASSYSHRGEQY
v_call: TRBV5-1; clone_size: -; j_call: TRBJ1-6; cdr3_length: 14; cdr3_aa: ASSLDSPRGNSPPH
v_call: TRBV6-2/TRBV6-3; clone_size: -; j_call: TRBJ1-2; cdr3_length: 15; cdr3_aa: ASSYRLDRTNYYGYT
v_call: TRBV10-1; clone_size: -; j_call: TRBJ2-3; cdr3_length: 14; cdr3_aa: ASSESLAGRTDTQY
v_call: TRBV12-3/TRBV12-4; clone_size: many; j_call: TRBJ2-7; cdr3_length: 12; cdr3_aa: ASSLGTGGHEQY
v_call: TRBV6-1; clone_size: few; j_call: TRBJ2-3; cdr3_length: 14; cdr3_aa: ASSSLGLPFTDTQY
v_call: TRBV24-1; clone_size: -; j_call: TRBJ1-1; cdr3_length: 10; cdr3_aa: ATSDSGYVAF
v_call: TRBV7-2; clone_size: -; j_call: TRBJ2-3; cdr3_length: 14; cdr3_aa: ASSPRTSGSRNTQY
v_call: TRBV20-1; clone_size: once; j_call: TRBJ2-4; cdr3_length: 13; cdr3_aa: SASSGVSGYNEQY
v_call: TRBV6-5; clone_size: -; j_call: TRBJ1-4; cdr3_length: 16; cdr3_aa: ASSYSSPHRQTNEKLF
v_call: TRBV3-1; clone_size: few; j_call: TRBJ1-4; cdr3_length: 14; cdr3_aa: ASSQRGTVGNEKLF
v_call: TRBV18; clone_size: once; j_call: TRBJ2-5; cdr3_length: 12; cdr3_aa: ASSQSDFQETQY
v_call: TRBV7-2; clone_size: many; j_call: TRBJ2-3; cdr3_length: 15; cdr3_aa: ASSLVGLAGRVDTQY
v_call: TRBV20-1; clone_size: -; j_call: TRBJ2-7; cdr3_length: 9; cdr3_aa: SAVGSEEQY
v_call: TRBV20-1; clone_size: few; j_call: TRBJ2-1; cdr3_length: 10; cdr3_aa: SAPRSYNEQF
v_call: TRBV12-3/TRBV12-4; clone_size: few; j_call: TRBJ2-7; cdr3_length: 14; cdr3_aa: ASSPRLAGGPHEQY
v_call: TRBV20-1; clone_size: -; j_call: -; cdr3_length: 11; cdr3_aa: SARVGGYNEQY
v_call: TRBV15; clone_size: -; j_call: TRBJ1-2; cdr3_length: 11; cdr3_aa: ATSSVSGDGYT
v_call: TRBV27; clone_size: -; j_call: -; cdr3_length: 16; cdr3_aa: ASSLRLAGGGGYNEQY
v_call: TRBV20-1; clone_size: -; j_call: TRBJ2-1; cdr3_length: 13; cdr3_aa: SARASIGSYNEQF
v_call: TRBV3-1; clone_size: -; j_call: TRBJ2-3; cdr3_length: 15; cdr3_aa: ASSPTGGVLLADTQY
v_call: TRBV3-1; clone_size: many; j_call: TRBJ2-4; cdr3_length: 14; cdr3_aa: ASSYLAGAAKNIQY
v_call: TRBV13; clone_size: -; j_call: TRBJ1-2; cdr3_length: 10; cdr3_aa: ASSPEGRRPT
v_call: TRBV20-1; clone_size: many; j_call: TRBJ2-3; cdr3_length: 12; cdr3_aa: SADGERELDTQY
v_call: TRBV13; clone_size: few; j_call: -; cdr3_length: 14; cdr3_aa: ASSLAWADTRKTQY
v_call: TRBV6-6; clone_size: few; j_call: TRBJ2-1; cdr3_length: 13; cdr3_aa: ASSRAGESVNEQF